The source of this T cell receptor (beta chain) is a study of identical twins. TCRdb fed the 5' RACE reads into MiXCR, producing one record per CDR3 protein. The data show approximately 630,000 distinct CDR3 sequences, 7.1% seen once. This clonotype was seen at least ten times. This CDR3 spans 17 amino acids. V was pared by 4 bases and J by 3 bases, with 16 bases of the junction left unmatched. Germline CDR1 reads DFQATT; CDR2 reads SNEGSKA (reference sequence). This sample was also put to use in a study of yellow fever vaccine responses in identical twins.

The TCR sequence derives from a woman between 18 and 29 years old in good health. Sequencing was performed on PBMCs. The gene calls are TRBV20-1 and TRBJ2-3; 7 bases agree with TRBD2. The CDR3 coding sequence is TGCAGTGCTATGATGGGGGGGAGAAGAGGGATTACAGATACGCAGTATTTT. Its protein is CSAMMGGRRGITDTQYF.